Following are 4 T cell receptor beta chains from one sample sequenced in a study of blood T cell repertoires in COVID-19. Data came from immunoSEQ multiplex PCR; TCRdb stores just in-frame clones and leaves some out. Here the sample spans under 300,000 clones, 89% being singletons. Material for sequencing was peripheral blood. The origin of the receptors is a man aged 45-60 years with acute or convalescent COVID-19.

The genes are TRBV27 and TRBJ2-3, with D maybe TRBD2 (6 bases). CDR1 is MNHEY and CDR2 is SMNVEV in the germline V gene (reference sequence). The CDR3 is 20 residues long. V was pared by 0 bases and J by 5 bases, with 27 bases between. CDR3 residues: CASSLSGWAKTRGEGDTQYF. CDR3 nucleotide sequence: TGTGCCAGCAGTTTATCTGGGTGGGCCAAGACTAGAGGGGAAGGAGATACGCAGTATTTT.

This clone was seen more than once but under ten times. The V call is TRBV6-5, the J call TRBJ2-2, with a weak D call TRBD2 (5 bases). The CDR3 extends over 16 amino acids. Germline V gene sequence: CDR1 MNHEY, CDR2 SVGAGI. Between the trimmed V and J ends, which lost 2 bases and 3 bases, there was a span of 13 bases. The CDR3 protein is CASSYTRGFDTGELFF. The DNA of the CDR3 is TGTGCCAGCAGTTACACGAGAGGGTTCGACACCGGGGAGCTGTTTTTT.

This clone was recorded only once. The CDR3 here is CASSLFGGLAGGETQYF. In DNA form, the CDR3 reads TGTGCCAGCAGCTTGTTCGGGGGACTAGCGGGGGGCGAGACCCAGTACTTC. V and J are TRBV5-4 and TRBJ2-5; 15 bases match TRBD2. This CDR3 contains 17 residues. J was trimmed by 5 bases and V by 1 base; bases with no gene match: 6. Germline V CDR1 and CDR2: SGHNT, YYREEE (reference sequence). Looking up the rest from reference TRBV5-4 and TRBJ2-5 gives the full variable domain: ETGVTQSPTHLIKTRGQQVTLRCSSQSGHNTVSWYQQALGQGPQFIFQYYREEENGRGNFPPRFSGLQFPNYSSELNVNALELDDSALYLCASSLFGGLAGGETQYFGPGTRLLVL.

The rearrangement joins TRBV7-9 to TRBJ1-4; unclear D gene. The germline V gene has CDR1 SEHNR and CDR2 FQNEAQ (reference sequence). Trimming left V 5 bases short and J 0 bases short, with 13 bases between. This CDR3 has 16 residues. DNA of the CDR3: TGTGCCAGCAGCCTCGAAAGAGAAGCAACTAATGAAAAACTGTTTTTT. It translates to CASSLEREATNEKLFF.